The clone carrying this TCR beta chain was observed a single time. The antigen is not known. This entry comes from a study of OX40 agonist ivuxolimab in advanced cancers. Study-level results: The study found that CD8+ T cells averaged more expanded clones than CD4+.

The assay was immunoSEQ multiplex PCR, and TCRdb's table has in-frame clones only and misses some. This sample has roughly 70,000 clones, with 88% found just once. There are 16 residues in the CDR3. V was clipped by 0 bases and J by 5 bases; unmatched bases: 8. The germline V gene encodes CDR1 MNHNY and CDR2 SVGAGI (reference sequence). The material sequenced was CD4+ or CD8+ T cells sorted from blood, taken in a trial of the OX40 agonist ivuxolimab. The TCR comes from an adult with an advanced solid tumor such as melanoma, head and neck, liver or kidney cancer. The chain couples TRBV6-6 to TRBJ2-3; 7 nucleotides match TRBD2. The CDR3 region has the DNA TGTGCCAGCAGTTACTCCTGGGCGGGAGTGGGAGATACGCAGTATTTT. It encodes CASSYSWAGVGDTQYF.